Below, one T cell receptor beta chain is given with its context. This sample was included in a study of blood T cell repertoires in COVID-19. Study information: The study drew acute and convalescent COVID-19 samples from the United States, Italy and Spain. PBMCs, B-cell-depleted T cells, or T cells provided the cDNA or gDNA that made up the material.

In the authors' workflow: From reference gene primer amplification, estimates of nucleated cell counts were derived. The data were produced by immunoSEQ multiplex PCR, yet TCRdb's version contains in-frame clones alone and is incomplete. For V, J and clone size, that table is used; D and trimming come from the DNA. This sample has some 200,000 clones, with 80% found just once. The source of this sequence is a woman aged 70-85 years with acute or convalescent COVID-19. Sample: peripheral blood.

DNA of the CDR3: TGCAGTGCTAGTATGGGGCTTGCCTACGAGCAGTACTTC. It translates to CSASMGLAYEQYF. The gene calls are TRBV20-1 and TRBJ2-7, with TRBD1 as a possible D gene (5 bases). Between the trimmed V and J ends, which lost 3 bases and 2 bases, there was a span of 11 bases. Germline V lookup: CDR1 DFQATT, CDR2 SNEGSKA (reference sequence). The CDR3 is made up of 13 amino acids.